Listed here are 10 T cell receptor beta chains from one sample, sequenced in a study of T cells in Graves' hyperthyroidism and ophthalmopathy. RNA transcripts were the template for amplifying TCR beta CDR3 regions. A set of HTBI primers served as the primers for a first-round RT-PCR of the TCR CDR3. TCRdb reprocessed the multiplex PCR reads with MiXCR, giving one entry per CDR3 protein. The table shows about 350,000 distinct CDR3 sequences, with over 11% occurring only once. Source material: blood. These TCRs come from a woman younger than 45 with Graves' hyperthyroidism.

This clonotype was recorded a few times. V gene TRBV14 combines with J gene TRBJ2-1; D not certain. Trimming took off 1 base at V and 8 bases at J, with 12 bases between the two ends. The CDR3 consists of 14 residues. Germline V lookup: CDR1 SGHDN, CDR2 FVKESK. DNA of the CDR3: TGTGCCAGCAGCCAAGGGCTTTTCGTGGATGAGCAGTTCTTC. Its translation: CASSQGLFVDEQFF.

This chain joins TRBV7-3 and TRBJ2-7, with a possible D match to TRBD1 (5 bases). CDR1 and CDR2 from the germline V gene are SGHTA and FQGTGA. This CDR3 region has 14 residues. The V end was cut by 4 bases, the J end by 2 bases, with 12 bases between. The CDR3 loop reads CASSSSAGPYEQYF. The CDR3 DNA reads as TGTGCCAGCAGCTCATCTGCAGGGCCCTACGAGCAGTACTTC.

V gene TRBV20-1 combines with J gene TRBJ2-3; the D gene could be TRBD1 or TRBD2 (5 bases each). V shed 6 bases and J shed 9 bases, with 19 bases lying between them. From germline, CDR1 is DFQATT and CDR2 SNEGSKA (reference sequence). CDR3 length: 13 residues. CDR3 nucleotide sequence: TGCAGTGCGAGGGGCCGCAGTCGAGGAACGCAGTATTTT. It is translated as CSARGRSRGTQYF.

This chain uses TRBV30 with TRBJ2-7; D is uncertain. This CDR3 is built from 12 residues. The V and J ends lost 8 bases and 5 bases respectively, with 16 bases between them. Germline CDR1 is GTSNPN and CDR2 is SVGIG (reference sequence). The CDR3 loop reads CATSQDFNEQYF. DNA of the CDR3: TGTGCCACATCCCAGGATTTCAACGAGCAGTACTTC.

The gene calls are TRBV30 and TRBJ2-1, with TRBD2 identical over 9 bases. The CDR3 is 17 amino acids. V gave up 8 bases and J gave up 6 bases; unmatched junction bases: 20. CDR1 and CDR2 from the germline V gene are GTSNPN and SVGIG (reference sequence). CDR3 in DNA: TGTGCCGGGGGACACGGACTAGCGAGTGTCCTTCTCAATGAGCAGTTCTTC. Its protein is CAGGHGLASVLLNEQFF. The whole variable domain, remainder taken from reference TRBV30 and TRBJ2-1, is SQTIHQWPATLVQPVGSPLSLECTVEGTSNPNLYWYRQAAGRGLQLLFYSVGIGQISSEVPQNLSASRPQDRQFILSSKKLLLSDSGFYLCAGGHGLASVLLNEQFFGPGTRLTVL.

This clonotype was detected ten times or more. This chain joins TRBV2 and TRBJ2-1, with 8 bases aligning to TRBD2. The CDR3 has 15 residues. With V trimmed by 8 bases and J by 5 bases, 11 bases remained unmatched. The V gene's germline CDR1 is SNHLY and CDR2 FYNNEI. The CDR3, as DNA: TGTGCCAGCTTCAGCGGGACTAGGGAGCACAATGAGCAGTTCTTC. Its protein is CASFSGTREHNEQFF.

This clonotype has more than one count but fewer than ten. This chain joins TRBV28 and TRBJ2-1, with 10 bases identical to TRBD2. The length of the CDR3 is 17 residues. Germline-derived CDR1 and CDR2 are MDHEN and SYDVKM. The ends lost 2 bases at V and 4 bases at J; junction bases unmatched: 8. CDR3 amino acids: CASSLKGTSEGYNEQFF. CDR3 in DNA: TGTGCCAGCAGTTTAAAGGGGACTAGCGAGGGGTACAATGAGCAGTTCTTC.

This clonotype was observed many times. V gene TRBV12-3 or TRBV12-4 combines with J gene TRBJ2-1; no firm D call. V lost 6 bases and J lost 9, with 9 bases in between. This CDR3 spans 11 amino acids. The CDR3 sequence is CASSSSGEQFF. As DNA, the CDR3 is TGTGCCAGCAGCAGCTCTGGTGAGCAGTTCTTC.

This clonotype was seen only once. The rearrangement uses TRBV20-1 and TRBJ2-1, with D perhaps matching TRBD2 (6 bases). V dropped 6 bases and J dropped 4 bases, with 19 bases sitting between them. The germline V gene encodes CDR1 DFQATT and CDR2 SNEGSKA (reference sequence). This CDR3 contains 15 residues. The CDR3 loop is CSAQTSRGIYNEQFF. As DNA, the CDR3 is TGCAGTGCGCAGACCAGCCGCGGGATATACAATGAGCAGTTCTTC.

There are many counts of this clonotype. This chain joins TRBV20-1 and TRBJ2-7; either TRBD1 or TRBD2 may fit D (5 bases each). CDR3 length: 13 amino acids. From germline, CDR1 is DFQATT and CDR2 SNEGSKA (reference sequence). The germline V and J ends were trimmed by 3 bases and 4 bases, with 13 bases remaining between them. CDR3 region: CSASRGLGYEQYF. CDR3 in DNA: TGCAGTGCTAGCCGGGGCCTTGGGTACGAGCAGTACTTC.